This T cell receptor (beta chain) was captured by sequencing in a study of CD4 T cells in relation to SARS-CoV-2 and coronaviruses. At the level of the study: Crossreactive spike epitopes shared across donors were mapped to their HLA restriction.

The germline V gene has CDR1 SGDLS and CDR2 YYNGEE. The CDR3 is made up of 17 amino acids. Trimming removed 0 bases at V and 7 bases at J, with 20 bases between. Notes on this clone: Its target is not known.

Data came from immunoSEQ multiplex PCR; TCRdb stores just in-frame clones and leaves some out. The sample consists of tens of thousands of clones, about nine tenths of them appearing once. CD4+ T cells from unexposed donors were obtained before the COVID-19 pandemic (2011-2018). Points from the study as a whole: In around 67% of donors, memory CD4+ clonotypes crossrecognized SARS-CoV-2 and at least one common cold coronavirus spike. Pre-pandemic and post-infection samples never came from the same donor.

The chain links TRBV9 to TRBJ2-1; tentative D call: TRBD1 (5 bases). The receptor was derived from a human donor in good health. The sequencing sample was made of memory CD4+ T cells from PBMCs. For the CDR3, the DNA is TGTGCCAGCAGCGTAGAGGGGTACGAGCGTCTCAGGAATGAGCAGTTCTTC. Translating gives CASSVEGYERLRNEQFF.